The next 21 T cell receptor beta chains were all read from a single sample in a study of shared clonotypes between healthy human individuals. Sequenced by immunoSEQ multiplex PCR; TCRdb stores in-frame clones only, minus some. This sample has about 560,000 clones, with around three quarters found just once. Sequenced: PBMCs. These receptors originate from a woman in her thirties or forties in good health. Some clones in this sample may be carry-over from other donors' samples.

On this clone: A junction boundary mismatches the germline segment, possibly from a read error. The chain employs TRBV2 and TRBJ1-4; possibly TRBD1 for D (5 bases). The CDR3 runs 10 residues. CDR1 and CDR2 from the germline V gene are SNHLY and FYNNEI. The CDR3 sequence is CASSEAGPTF. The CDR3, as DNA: TGTGCCAGCAGTGAAGCGGGGCCTACCTTT. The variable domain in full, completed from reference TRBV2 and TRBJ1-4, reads EPEVTQTPSHQVTQMGQEVILRCVPISNHLYFYWYRQILGQKVEFLVSFYNNEISEKSEIFDDQFSVERPDGSNFTLKIRSTKLEDSAMYFCASSEAGPTFGSGTQLSVL.

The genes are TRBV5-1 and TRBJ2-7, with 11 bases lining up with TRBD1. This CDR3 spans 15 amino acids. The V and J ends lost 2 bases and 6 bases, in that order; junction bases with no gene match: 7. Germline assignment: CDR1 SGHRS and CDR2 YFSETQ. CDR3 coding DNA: TGCGCCAGCAGCTTCGAGGGACAGGGGGTGTCCGAGCAGTACTTC. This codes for CASSFEGQGVSEQYF.

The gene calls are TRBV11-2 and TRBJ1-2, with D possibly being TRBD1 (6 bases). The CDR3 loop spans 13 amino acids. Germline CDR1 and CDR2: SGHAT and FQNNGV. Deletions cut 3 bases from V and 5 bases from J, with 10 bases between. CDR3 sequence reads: CASSFIQGYGYTF. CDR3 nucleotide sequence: TGTGCCAGCAGCTTCATACAGGGTTATGGCTACACCTTC.

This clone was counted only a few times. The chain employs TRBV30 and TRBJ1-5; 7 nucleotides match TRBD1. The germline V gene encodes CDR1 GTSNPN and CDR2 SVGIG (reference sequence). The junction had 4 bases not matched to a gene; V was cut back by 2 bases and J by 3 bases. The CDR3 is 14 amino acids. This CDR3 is CAWSKQGNNQPQHF. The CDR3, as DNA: TGTGCCTGGAGTAAACAGGGGAACAATCAGCCCCAGCATTTT.

CDR3 residues: CASSRPEPNTGELFF. CDR3 DNA: TGTGCCAGCAGCCGACCGGAGCCGAACACCGGGGAGCTGTTTTTT. The chain links TRBV14 to TRBJ2-2, with D unresolved. This CDR3 has 15 residues. V was pared by 4 bases and J by 0 bases, with 9 bases between. Germline V gene lookup returns CDR1 SGHDN and CDR2 FVKESK.

The DNA for the CDR3 is TGCAGCGTTGTCCATAGCGGAGGTACCTACGAGCAGTACTTC. This codes for CSVVHSGGTYEQYF. This sequence joins TRBV29-1 and TRBJ2-5; D might be TRBD2 (6 bases). The J call may be mistaken, given a closer DNA end match to TRBJ2-7. The V gene's germline CDR1 is SQVTM and CDR2 ANQGSEA. The CDR3 is 14 residues long.

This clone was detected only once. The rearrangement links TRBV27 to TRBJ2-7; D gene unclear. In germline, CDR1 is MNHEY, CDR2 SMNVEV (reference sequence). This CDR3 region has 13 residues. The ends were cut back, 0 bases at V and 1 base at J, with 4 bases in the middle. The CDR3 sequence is CASSLSWSYEQYF. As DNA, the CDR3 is TGTGCCAGCAGTTTATCGTGGTCCTACGAGCAGTACTTC.

The CDR3 DNA sequence: TGTGCCAGCAGCTTGGCCGGACTAGCGGGGATCTACGAGCAGTACTTC. This gives the protein CASSLAGLAGIYEQYF. The chain carries TRBV5-5 and TRBJ2-7; TRBD2 aligns across 12 bases. Per germline, CDR1 SGHKS and CDR2 YYEKEE (reference sequence). With 0 bases clipped from V and 3 bases from J, the junction kept 4 bases outside the gene matches. This CDR3 region has 16 residues.

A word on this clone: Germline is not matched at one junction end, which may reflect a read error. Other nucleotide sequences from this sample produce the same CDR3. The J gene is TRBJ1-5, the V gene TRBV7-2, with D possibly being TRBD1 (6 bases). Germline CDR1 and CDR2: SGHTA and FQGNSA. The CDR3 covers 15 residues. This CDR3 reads CASSLGGGGNQPQHF. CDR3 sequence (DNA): TGTGCCAGCAGCTTAGGGGGTGGGGGCAATCAACCCCAGCATTTT.

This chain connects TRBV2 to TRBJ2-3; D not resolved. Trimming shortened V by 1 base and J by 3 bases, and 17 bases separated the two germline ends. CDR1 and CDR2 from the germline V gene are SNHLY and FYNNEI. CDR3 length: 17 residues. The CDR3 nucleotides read TGTGCCAGCAGTGAAGAGATGGCTAATGTCGTGACAGATACGCAGTATTTT. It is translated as CASSEEMANVVTDTQYF.

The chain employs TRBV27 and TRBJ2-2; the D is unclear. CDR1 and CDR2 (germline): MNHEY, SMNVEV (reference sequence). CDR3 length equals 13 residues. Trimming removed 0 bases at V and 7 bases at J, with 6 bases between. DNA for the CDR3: TGTGCCAGCAGTTTATCGGGTTTCGGGGAGCTGTTTTTT. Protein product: CASSLSGFGELFF.

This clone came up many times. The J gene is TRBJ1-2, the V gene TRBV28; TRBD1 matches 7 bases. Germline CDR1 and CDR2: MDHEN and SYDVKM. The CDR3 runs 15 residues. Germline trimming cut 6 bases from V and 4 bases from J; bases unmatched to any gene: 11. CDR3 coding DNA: TGTGCCAGCAGCCTCCTTACAGGGGATTCCTATGGCTACACCTTC. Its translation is CASSLLTGDSYGYTF.

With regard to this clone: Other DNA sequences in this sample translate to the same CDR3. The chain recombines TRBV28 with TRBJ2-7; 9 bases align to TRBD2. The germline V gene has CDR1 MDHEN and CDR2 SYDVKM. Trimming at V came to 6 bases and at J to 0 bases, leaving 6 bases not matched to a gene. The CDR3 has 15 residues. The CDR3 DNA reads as TGTGCCAGCAGCCCCAGCGGGAGGAGCTCCTACGAGCAGTACTTC. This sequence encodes CASSPSGRSSYEQYF.

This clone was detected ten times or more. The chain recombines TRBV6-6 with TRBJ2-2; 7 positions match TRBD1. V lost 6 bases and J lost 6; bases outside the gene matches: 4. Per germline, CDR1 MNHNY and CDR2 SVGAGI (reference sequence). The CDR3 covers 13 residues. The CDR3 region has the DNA TGTGCCAGCAGCACAGGGGACGCCGGGGAGCTGTTTTTT. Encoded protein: CASSTGDAGELFF.

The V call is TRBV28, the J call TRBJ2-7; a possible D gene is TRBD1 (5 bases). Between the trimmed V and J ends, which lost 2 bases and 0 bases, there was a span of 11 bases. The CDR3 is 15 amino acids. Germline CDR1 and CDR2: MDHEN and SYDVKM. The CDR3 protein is CASSLGSRGSYEQYF. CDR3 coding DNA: TGTGCCAGCAGTTTAGGTAGTAGGGGCTCCTACGAGCAGTACTTC. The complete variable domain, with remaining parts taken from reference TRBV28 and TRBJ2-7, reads DVKVTQSSRYLVKRTGEKVFLECVQDMDHENMFWYRQDPGLGLRLIYFSYDVKMKEKGDIPEGYSVSREKKERFSLILESASTNQTSMYLCASSLGSRGSYEQYFGPGTRLTVT.

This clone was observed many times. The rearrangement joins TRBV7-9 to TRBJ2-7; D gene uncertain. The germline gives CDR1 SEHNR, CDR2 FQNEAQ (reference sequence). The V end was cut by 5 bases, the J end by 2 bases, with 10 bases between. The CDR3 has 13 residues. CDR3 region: CASSPQNTYEQYF. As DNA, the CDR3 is TGTGCCAGCAGCCCACAAAACACCTACGAGCAGTACTTC.

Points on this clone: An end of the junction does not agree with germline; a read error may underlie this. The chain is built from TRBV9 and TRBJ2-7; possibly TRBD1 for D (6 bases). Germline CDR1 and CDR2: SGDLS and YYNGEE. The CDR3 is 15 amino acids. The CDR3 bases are TGTGCCGGCAGCGTAGCTGGGACACCAAGCTACGAGCAGTACTTC. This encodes CAGSVAGTPSYEQYF.

For the CDR3, the DNA is TGTGCCAGCAGCTTGGCCCTTTTAGGACAGGGGGGAGAGACCCAGTACTTC. As protein: CASSLALLGQGGETQYF. The genes are TRBV5-4 and TRBJ2-5; 10 nucleotides line up with TRBD1. J gave up 4 bases and V 0 bases, and 9 bases lay outside the gene matches. CDR1 SGHNT and CDR2 YYREEE come from the germline V gene (reference sequence). The length of the CDR3 is 17 residues.

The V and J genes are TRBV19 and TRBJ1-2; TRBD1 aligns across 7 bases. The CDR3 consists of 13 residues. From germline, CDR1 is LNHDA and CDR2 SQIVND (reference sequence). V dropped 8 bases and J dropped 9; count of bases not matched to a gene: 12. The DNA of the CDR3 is TGTGCCAGTGGTAACCTTGACAGGGTGAGCTACACCTTC. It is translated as CASGNLDRVSYTF.

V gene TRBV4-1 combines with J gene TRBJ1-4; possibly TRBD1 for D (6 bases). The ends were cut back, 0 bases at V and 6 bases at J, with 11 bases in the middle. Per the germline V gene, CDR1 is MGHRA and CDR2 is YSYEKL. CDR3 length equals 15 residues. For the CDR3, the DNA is TGCGCCAGCAGCCAAGAACAGGGCGGAGATGAAAAACTGTTTTTT. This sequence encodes CASSQEQGGDEKLFF.

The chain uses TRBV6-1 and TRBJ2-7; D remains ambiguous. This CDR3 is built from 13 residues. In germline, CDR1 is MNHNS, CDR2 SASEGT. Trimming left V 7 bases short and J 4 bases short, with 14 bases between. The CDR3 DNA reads TGTGCCAGCAAAAAGGATACCGCTTACGAGCAGTACTTC. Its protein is CASKKDTAYEQYF.